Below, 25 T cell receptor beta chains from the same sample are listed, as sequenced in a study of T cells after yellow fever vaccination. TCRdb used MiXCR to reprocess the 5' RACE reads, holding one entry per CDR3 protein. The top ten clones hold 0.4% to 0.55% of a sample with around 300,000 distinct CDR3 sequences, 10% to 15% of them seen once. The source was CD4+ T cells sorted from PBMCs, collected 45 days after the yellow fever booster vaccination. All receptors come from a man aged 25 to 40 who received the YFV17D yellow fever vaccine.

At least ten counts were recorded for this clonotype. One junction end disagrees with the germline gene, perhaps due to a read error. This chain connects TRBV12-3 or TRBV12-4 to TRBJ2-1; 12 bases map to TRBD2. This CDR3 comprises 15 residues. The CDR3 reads CASSLGLAGSNEQFF. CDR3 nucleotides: TGCGCCAGCAGCTTGGGACTAGCGGGTTCCAATGAGCAGTTCTTC.

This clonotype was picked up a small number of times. In DNA, the CDR3 is TGTGCCAGCAGTTCGACCGGGACTAGCGGGAGTAATGAGCAGTTCTTC. Amino acid sequence: CASSSTGTSGSNEQFF. This chain links TRBV12-3 or TRBV12-4 with TRBJ2-1; 14 bases fit TRBD2. The CDR3 is 16 amino acids. After removal of 4 bases from V and 7 bases from J, the junction contained 6 bases not matched to a gene.

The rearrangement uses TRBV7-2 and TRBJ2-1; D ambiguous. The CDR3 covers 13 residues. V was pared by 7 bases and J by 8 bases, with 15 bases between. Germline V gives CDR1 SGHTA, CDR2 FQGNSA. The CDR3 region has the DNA TGTGCCAGCATCTCTAACCAGTTTCATGAGCAGTTCTTC. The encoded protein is CASISNQFHEQFF.

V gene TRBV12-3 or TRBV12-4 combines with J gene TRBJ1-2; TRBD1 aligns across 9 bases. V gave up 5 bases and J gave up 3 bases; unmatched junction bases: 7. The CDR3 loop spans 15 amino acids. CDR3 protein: CASSHRQGGHYGYTF. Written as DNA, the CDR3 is TGTGCCAGCAGTCATCGACAGGGGGGGCACTATGGCTACACCTTC.

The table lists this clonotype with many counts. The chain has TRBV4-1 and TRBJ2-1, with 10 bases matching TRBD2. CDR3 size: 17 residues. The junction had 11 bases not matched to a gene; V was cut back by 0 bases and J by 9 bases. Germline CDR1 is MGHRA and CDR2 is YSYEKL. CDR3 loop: CASSQDQSTSGKSEQFF. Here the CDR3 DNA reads TGCGCCAGCAGCCAAGATCAAAGCACTAGCGGGAAGAGTGAGCAGTTCTTC.

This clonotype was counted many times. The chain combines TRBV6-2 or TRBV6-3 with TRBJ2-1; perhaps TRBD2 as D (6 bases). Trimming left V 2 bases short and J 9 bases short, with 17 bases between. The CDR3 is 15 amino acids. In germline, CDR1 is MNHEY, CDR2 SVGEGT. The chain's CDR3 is CASSYLGLTETEQFF. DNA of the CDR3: TGTGCCAGCAGTTACCTGGGACTGACCGAAACTGAGCAGTTCTTC.

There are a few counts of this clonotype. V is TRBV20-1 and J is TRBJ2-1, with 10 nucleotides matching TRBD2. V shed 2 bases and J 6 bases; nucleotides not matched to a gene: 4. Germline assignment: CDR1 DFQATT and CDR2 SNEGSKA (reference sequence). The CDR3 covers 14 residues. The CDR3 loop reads CSARQLAGRNEQFF. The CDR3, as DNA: TGCAGTGCTAGACAACTAGCGGGGCGCAATGAGCAGTTCTTC.

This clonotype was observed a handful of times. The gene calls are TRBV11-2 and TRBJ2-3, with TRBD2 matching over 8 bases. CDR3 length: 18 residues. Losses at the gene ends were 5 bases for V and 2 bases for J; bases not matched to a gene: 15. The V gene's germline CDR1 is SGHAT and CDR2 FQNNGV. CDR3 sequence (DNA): TGTGCCAGCAGCGCATACCTCAATAGCGGGACCACCACAGATACGCAGTATTTT. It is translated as CASSAYLNSGTTTDTQYF.

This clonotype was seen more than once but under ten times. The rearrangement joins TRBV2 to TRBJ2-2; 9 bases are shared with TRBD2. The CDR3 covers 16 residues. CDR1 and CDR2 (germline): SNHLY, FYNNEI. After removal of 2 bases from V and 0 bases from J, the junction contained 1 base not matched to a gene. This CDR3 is CASSERLAANTGELFF. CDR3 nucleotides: TGTGCCAGCAGTGAACGACTAGCGGCGAACACCGGGGAGCTGTTTTTT.

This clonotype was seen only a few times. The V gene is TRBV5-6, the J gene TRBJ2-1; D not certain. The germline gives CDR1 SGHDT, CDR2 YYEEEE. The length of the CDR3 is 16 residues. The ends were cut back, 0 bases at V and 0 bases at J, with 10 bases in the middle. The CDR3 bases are TGTGCCAGCAGCTTGGTATACGCTAGCTCCTACAATGAGCAGTTCTTC. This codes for CASSLVYASSYNEQFF.

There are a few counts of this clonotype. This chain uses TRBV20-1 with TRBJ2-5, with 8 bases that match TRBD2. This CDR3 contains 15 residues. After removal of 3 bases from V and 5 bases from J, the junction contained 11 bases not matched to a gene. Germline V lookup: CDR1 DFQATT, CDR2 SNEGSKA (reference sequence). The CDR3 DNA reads TGCAGTGCTAGGTCTCCGGGAGGGCCGGGGGAGACCCAGTACTTC. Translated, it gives CSARSPGGPGETQYF.

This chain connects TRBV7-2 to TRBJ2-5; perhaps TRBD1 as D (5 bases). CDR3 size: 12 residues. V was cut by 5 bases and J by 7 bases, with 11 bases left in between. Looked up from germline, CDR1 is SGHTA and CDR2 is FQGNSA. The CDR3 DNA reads TGTGCCAGCAGCCAGGGCCCCGGGACCCAGTACTTC. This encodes CASSQGPGTQYF.

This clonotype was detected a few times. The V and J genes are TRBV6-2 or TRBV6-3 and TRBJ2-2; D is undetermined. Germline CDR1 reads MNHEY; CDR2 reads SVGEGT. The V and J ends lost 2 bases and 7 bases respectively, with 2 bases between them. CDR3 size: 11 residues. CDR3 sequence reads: CASSYIGELFF. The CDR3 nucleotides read TGTGCCAGCAGTTACATCGGGGAGCTGTTTTTT.

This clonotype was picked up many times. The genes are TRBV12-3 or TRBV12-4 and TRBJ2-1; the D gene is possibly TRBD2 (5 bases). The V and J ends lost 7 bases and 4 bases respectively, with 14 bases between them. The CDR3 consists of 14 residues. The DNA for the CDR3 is TGTGCCAGCACCCCTGCGGGCCCGTACAATGAGCAGTTCTTC. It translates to CASTPAGPYNEQFF.

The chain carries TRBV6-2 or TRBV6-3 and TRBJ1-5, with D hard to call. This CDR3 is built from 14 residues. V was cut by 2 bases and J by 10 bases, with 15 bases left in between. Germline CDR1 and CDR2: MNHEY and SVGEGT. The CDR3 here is CASSYPEGRFPQHF. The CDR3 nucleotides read TGTGCCAGCAGTTACCCCGAGGGCCGTTTCCCCCAGCATTTT.

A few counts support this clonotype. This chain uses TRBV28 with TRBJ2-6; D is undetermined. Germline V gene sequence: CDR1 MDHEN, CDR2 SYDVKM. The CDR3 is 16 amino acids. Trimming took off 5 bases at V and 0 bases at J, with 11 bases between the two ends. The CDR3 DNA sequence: TGTGCCAGCAGTAAAAGGGCAATCTCTGGGGCCAACGTCCTGACTTTC. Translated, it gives CASSKRAISGANVLTF.

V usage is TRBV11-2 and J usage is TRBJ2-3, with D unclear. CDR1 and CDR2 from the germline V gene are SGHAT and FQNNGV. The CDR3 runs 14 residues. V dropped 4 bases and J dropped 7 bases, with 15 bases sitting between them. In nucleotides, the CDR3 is TGTGCCAGCAGCTCCGTAATAGGAAGAAATACGCAGTATTTT. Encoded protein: CASSSVIGRNTQYF.

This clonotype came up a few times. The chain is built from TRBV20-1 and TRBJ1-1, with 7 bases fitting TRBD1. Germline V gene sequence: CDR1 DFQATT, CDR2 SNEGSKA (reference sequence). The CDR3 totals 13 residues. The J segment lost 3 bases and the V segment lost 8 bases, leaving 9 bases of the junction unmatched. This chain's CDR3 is CSTLGQRDTEAFF. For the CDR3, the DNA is TGCAGTACCTTGGGACAGCGGGACACTGAAGCTTTCTTT.

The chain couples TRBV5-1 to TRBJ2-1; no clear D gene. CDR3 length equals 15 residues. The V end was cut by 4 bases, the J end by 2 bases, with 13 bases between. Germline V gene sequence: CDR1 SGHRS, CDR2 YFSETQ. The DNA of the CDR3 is TGCGCCAGCAGCCCCCGCAGTGCTCCCTACAATGAGCAGTTCTTC. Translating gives CASSPRSAPYNEQFF. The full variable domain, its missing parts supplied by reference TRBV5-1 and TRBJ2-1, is KAGVTQTPRYLIKTRGQQVTLSCSPISGHRSVSWYQQTPGQGLQFLFEYFSETQRNKGNFPGRFSGRQFSNSRSEMNVSTLELGDSALYLCASSPRSAPYNEQFFGPGTRLTVL.

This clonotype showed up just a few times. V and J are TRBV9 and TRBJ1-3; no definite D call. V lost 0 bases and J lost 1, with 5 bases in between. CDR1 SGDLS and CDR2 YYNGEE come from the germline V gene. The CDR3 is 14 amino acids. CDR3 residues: CASSVAFSGNTIYF. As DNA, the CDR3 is TGTGCCAGCAGCGTAGCGTTTTCTGGAAACACCATATATTTT.

CDR3 nucleotides: TGTGCCAGTAGACTACTCGGGAGGGGAACAGATACGCAGTATTTT. This sequence encodes CASRLLGRGTDTQYF. This sequence joins TRBV19 and TRBJ2-3; 8 nucleotides agree with TRBD2. The CDR3 has 15 residues. The germline gives CDR1 LNHDA, CDR2 SQIVND (reference sequence). V trimming: 6 bases; J trimming: 3 bases; junction bases outside the gene matches: 8.

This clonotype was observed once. The CDR3, as DNA: TGTGCCAGCAGCCCCCCCCAGGGAATTTACTATGGCTACACCTTC. Its translation: CASSPPQGIYYGYTF. This chain links TRBV5-5 with TRBJ1-2, with a weak D call TRBD1 (5 bases). V dropped 4 bases and J dropped 3 bases, with 16 bases sitting between them. This CDR3 region has 15 residues. The V gene's germline CDR1 is SGHKS and CDR2 YYEKEE (reference sequence).

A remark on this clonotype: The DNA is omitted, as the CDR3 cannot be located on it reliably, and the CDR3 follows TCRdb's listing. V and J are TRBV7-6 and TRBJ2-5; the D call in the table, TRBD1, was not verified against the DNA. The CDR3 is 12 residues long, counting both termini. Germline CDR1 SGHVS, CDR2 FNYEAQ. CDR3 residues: CASSFGSGILDF.

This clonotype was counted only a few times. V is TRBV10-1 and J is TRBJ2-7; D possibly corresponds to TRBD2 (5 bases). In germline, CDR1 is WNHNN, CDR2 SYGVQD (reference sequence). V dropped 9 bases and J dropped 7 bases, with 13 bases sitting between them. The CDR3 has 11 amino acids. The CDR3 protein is CARRAPGEQYF. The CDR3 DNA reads TGCGCCAGACGGGCTCCGGGGGAGCAGTACTTC.

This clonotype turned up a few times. DNA for the CDR3: TGTGCCAGCAGCTTACTAGCGGGAGGTAATTTCTATGAGCAGTTCTTC. This codes for CASSLLAGGNFYEQFF. This chain uses TRBV7-6 with TRBJ2-1; TRBD2 aligns across 11 bases. The ends lost 2 bases at V and 8 bases at J; junction bases unmatched: 8. The germline V gene encodes CDR1 SGHVS and CDR2 FNYEAQ. The CDR3 is 16 residues long.